A single T cell receptor (beta chain) is shown here with its context. Its antigen is still unknown. Assay: immunoSEQ multiplex PCR; the TCRdb copy retains only in-frame clones and omits some. The sample carries tens of thousands of clones, about four fifths recorded once. The sample is drawn from a study of OX40 agonist ivuxolimab in advanced cancers. General observations from the study: Low levels of normalized T-cell clonal expansion also appeared in some nonresponders. Among the least clonally expanded were partial responders at 0.1-3.0 mg/kg. At doses 0.1 to 3.0 mg/kg, CD4+ and CD8+ clones expanded.

CDR1 MGHRA and CDR2 YSYEKL come from the germline V gene. CDR3 length: 14 residues. With 0 bases removed from V and 11 bases from J, the gap between germline ends came to 16 bases. Sequencing used CD4+ or CD8+ T cells sorted from blood, obtained in a trial of the OX40 agonist ivuxolimab. The sequence came from an adult with an advanced solid tumor such as melanoma, head and neck, liver or kidney cancer. V and J are TRBV4-1 and TRBJ2-5; no definite D call. The DNA of the CDR3 is TGCGCCAGCAGCCAAGATTTAGGGAAGATTAATCAGTACTTC. Translated: CASSQDLGKINQYF.